This T cell receptor (beta chain) emerged from a study of regulatory T cells in long-lasting Graves disease. Study background: The study counted Graves' disease as persistent given over 5 years of antithyroid drugs and positive TSH receptor antibodies. Findings and limits, study-wide: Those with persistent Graves' had less TCR diversity than newly diagnosed patients.

The ends were cut back, 5 bases at V and 8 bases at J, with 22 bases in the middle. Germline-derived CDR1 and CDR2 are DFQATT and SNEGSKA (reference sequence). The CDR3 consists of 15 residues. Stated time point: persistent/refractory GD, antithyroid drugs over 5 years with positive TRAb. Generation of the TCR library employed RNA extracted from PBMCs. Note on this clonotype: The target antigen is unknown.

Sequencing libraries for TCR beta were prepared with iRepertoire HTBI primers and Arm-PCR of CDR3 regions. TCRdb analysed the multiplex PCR reads with MiXCR anew, one entry per CDR3 protein. The sample has under 500,000 distinct CDR3 sequences, about a fifth seen once. The gene calls are TRBV20-1 and TRBJ1-5, with D possibly matching TRBD1 (5 bases). The input for sequencing was peripheral blood mononuclear cells (PBMCs), taken when the disease was refractory, from a patient treated with antithyroid drugs. This sequence was found in a female donor with Graves disease. In nucleotides, the CDR3 is TGCAGTGCTTGCCCCGGCAGGGAGCTGGCGGAGCCCCAGCATTTT. Translated, it gives CSACPGRELAEPQHF.